This T cell receptor (beta chain) was sequenced in a study of cytomegalovirus exposure and HLA in healthy donors (dated 2017 in TCRdb). Describing the broader study: In an earlier analysis of around 540 of the donors, 276 Gb of sequence data and some 120 million unique TCR beta sequences from about 190 million T cells were reported. To predict cytomegalovirus infection status, the study brought together high-throughput TCR immunosequencing, statistical association of individual TCRs with disease status, and machine learning. Around 320 gigabases of sequencing data and 78 million or so unique TCR sequences were included in an early release covering about 700 HLA-typed donors. Using immunosequencing, the study profiled T cell repertoires from around 680 subjects and related those repertoires to cytomegalovirus serostatus. The study aimed to test whether signatures of past pathogen exposure could be identified by cataloging public T cell receptors. Every repertoire in the discovery cohort had been generated on one and the same sequencing platform. Because of strong linkage in the cohort, roughly five DR-DQ haplotypes were treated as single units for association and clustering. The number of donors typed differed by locus, with roughly 620-630 for A, B, C, DRB1 and DQB1, more than 500 for DQA1, about 610 for DPA1, and some 440 for DPB1. Donor age, sex, ethnicity and CMV serostatus were collected together with the repertoire data. Rather than using new phenotypic data, the later analysis identified candidate immune exposures from TCR beta sequences and from how often those sequences occurred across donors. In a later genetic analysis, genome-wide SNP genotypes for about three fifths of the roughly 670 donors were used, and that subset was treated as a discovery cohort. To decide whether each TCR beta V gene segment behaved as functional or pseudogenic, an earlier analysis of approximately 590 of the donors relied on high-throughput TCR beta sequencing. A later analysis re-analyzed previously published TCR beta repertoires from 660 or so donors and added high-resolution HLA genotyping to study TCR occurrence patterns. In addition to the first cohort of around 670 subjects, a separate validation cohort of 130 or so different subjects was used. Both class I and class II loci were covered by HLA typing, at four-digit resolution. Of the roughly 390 genotyped donors, roughly 80% were placed in the genetic ancestry cluster associated with self-reported Caucasian donors. Among almost 400 genotyped donors of the cohort, an average of around 240,000 unique TCR beta nucleotide sequences were sequenced per donor, roughly 18% of them non-productive. Broader findings and caveats from the paper: Because HLA typing was unavailable for some donors at each locus, only the typed subset was used in association tests. Broadly in line with IMGT annotations, most TCR beta V segments showed up in productive rearrangements about 87% or about 30% of the time in an earlier analysis of several hundred of the donors. The cohort was sequenced for TCR beta chains only, and without alpha or paired-chain data the features that could be detected were limited. Correlated functional status among segregating V segments might reflect linkage disequilibrium, but an unknown experimental factor could not be ruled out. Across donors, most TCR sequences were observed very rarely, whereas some public TCRs were present in many individuals. A later analysis found that most CMV-associated TCR beta chains appeared HLA-restricted, with HLA associations seemingly driven largely by CMV exposure. Sequencing depth was assumed to be roughly uniform across donors in the presence/absence analyses, though that assumption may not hold. An association between a missense DCLRE1C variant and V-gene and J-gene trimming of TCR beta chains was found in a later genetic analysis and replicated in an independent cohort. Assigning TCR associations to individual alleles was difficult when HLA alleles, especially DR and DQ, strongly co-occurred. The study gave a list of 150 to 200 TCR beta chains associated with cytomegalovirus. The sequencing pipeline was judged likely to have produced a cluster of highly shared sequence variants as a technical artifact. Because counts were too low, more than 15 rarely observed V segments, including chromosome 9 orphons, were excluded from the earlier analysis of around 590 of the donors. Several of the top co-occurrence clusters appeared to be linked to parvovirus B19, influenza, CMV and Epstein-Barr virus, according to a later analysis. The authors suggested that the approach could potentially be generalized to other disease states and immunological phenotypes. Because the 87-base-pair reads could not distinguish some IMGT-functional V segments, including TRBV6-2 and TRBV6-3, those segments were excluded. At a false discovery rate of 0.05, a later analysis linked under 20,000 TCR beta sequences to specific HLA alleles. Compared with equally common non-associated chains, HLA-associated TCR beta chains in a later analysis were more clonally expanded and had lower generation probabilities. CMV serostatus was the only immune exposure information available for the cohort. A further reported finding was that TCR beta sequences accurately predicted the HLA-A and HLA-B alleles for most subjects in the first cohort. In a later genetic analysis, fewer N-insertions in productive TCRs were reported among donors in an Asian-associated ancestry cluster than the roughly 670-donor mean. In a later analysis, the rate of TCR association differed among HLA loci, with DRB1 alleles having the most associated TCRs and HLA-C alleles having the fewest. Three of the identified cytomegalovirus-associated TCR beta chains were confirmed in vitro to be specific for cytomegalovirus antigens. Cytomegalovirus status was reported to be diagnosed by the classifier with high specificity and sensitivity in both the original and validation cohorts.

Ten or more counts support this clone. This clone's antigen is unknown. Within one base of it there is no much larger clone, and no base qualities were kept. In total, roughly 670 healthy bone marrow donors made up the cohort. Cohort members were all nominally healthy when sampled, although unrecorded immune exposures were likely present. The donor was CMV seropositive and was included in the group of 250 to 300 seropositive cohort members. A peripheral blood sample was collected from each donor, and TCR beta sequencing was performed on peripheral blood mononuclear cells. The Qiagen DNeasy Blood Extraction Kit was used to extract genomic DNA from the blood cell samples. Preparation of the library involved the immunoSEQ multiplex PCR assay. The multiplex PCR relied on a mix of 60 forward primers for TCR Vbeta segments and 13 reverse primers for TCR Jbeta segments. Amplification of the CDR3 region of rearranged TCR beta genes was performed with a multiplex PCR assay on genomic DNA. Amplified TCR beta libraries were sequenced as 87-base-pair reads on the Illumina HiSeq System. The authors' pipeline ran thus. Across the roughly 600 repertoires, a later analysis counted tens of millions of unique TCR beta chains, 9 million to 14 million of which were shared by at least two donors. To remove PCR and sequencing errors, raw reads were error-corrected and collapsed into unique sequences using a nearest-neighbor algorithm that merged closely related sequences. V, D and J gene segments were assigned by aligning CDR3 sequences to IMGT reference sequences. Each retained sequence needed at least a six-nucleotide match to both a V gene segment and a J gene segment. Rearrangements were called productive when the CDR3 lacked stop codons and stayed in frame with V and J; all others were non-productive. Following IMGT convention, CDR3 was defined as the stretch from the second conserved V-encoded cysteine up to the conserved J-encoded phenylalanine. In an earlier analysis of around 600 of the donors, sequences lacking an unambiguous match to a single V gene segment were excluded. An earlier analysis of a few hundred of the donors classified V segments as functional when productive rearrangements were above 56.7% and as segregating when the standard deviation between donors was above 5%. A statistical classification framework was built to diagnose cytomegalovirus status from the catalog of TCR beta chain sequences. In a later analysis, TCR nucleotide sequences were compared against IMGT/GENE-DB human TR gene sequences so that V and J genes could be assigned. In a later analysis, CDR3 sequences and most-parsimonious VDJ recombination scenarios were assigned using the TCRdist pipeline. A later analysis defined each TCR beta chain by its CDR3 amino acid sequence plus V-gene family, and excluded reads lacking a unique V-gene family. In a later analysis, approximately 590 highly shared, low-generation-probability nucleotide sequences were removed to address suspected cross-contamination and a sequencing artifact. In a later analysis, a clonal expansion index for each public chain was calculated from normalized within-repertoire ranks of inferred template counts. In a later analysis, generation probabilities were computed using a VDJ recombination model fitted to out-of-frame rearrangements, and the results were checked against IGoR. Hypergeometric tests were used in a later analysis to score TCR-TCR, TCR-HLA and TCR-CMV co-occurrence, with a repertoire-size bias correction applied to the TCR pairs. A later analysis estimated false discovery rates by permuting HLA or CMV assignments 20 times. In a later analysis, co-occurring TCRs were grouped with DBSCAN, and TCRdist sequence similarity was added when clustering was performed within HLA-allele-positive subsets. For co-occurrence clustering, repertoires with fewer than 30,000 or more than 120,000 public chains were excluded, along with a handful of repertoires with anomalous nucleotide sharing. As stored in TCRdb, this immuneACCESS dataset retains in-frame rearrangements with V and J assigned. A fraction of the clones does not appear; measured against another copy, unresolved V genes explain less than half of the discrepancy, and the remainder lacks a known reason. From that table come the V and J calls and clone size; the DNA was used to work out D and trimming. This sample holds around 140,000 clones; around 10% were observed only once. 6.5% to 8.5% of the sample goes to the ten largest clones.

CDR1 and CDR2 (SGHNT, YYREEE) derive from the germline V gene (reference sequence). The CDR3 runs 18 amino acids, cysteine and phenylalanine included. Only CDR3 DNA remains: 54 bases, in frame from the first base. Trimming accounts for 4 bases at V and 4 bases at J, while the number of junction bases matched to no gene is 17. The TCR sequence derives from a woman in her forties in good health and CMV-seropositive. The sequencing input was PBMCs. The V and J genes are TRBV5-4 and TRBJ1-1, and 9 junction bases match TRBD1. The CDR3 reads CASSRGLQGAGSATEAFF. Here is the DNA: TGTGCCAGCAGCCGCGGTTTACAGGGGGCGGGGAGCGCCACTGAAGCTTTCTTT.